This paragraph covers one TCR beta chain sequence. Its target is not known. Amplification of TCR beta used genomic DNA extracted from peripheral blood. A mixed TRB-A/B primer pool amplified rearranged TRB by multiplex touch-down PCR. TCRdb ran MiXCR on the multiplex PCR reads and lists one entry per CDR3 protein. Altogether around 12,000 distinct CDR3 sequences are present, about 24% being singletons, with the ten largest covering approximately 2%. These data come from a study of T cell repertoires in aging, cancer and after chemotherapy. Study-wide context: Donor ages fell into six groups from 30 or younger up to 70 or older. Over several months to years, re-sampled healthy donor repertoires clearly shared clones.

Study outcomes and limitations: Median generation probability rose over the chemotherapy interval in each cancer cohort, suggesting rebound thymic output. Healthy donors lost TCR diversity with age mainly through richness, cancer patients through richness and evenness.

Sequenced sample: blood. This TCR derives from a human donor in good health.

The CDR3 sequence is CASWGLDGYTF. Here the CDR3 DNA reads TGTGCCAGCTGGGGGTTGGATGGCTACACCTTC. J is TRBJ1-2 and V is TRBV6-2 or TRBV6-3; possibly TRBD1 for D (5 bases). There are 11 residues in the CDR3. Trimming took off 8 bases at V and 6 bases at J, with 10 bases between the two ends. Germline V gene data show CDR1 as MNHEY and CDR2 as SVGEGT.